These T cell receptor beta chains were read from a single sample in a study of identical twins. Via MiXCR, TCRdb re-called the 5' RACE reads, giving one row per CDR3 protein. The table lists about 260,000 distinct CDR3 sequences, around 7% of them singletons. The data also belong to a second study, concerning yellow fever vaccine responses in identical twins.

What was sequenced was memory (CD45RO+) T cells sorted from blood. The receptors here all came from a woman aged 18-29 years in good health. Each CDR3 is given with its conserved first and last residue. Each record gives: V gene, D gene, J gene, clone size, CDR3 protein, CDR3 DNA. D genes are given only for firm matches. Not every row has a clone size; where given, it reads once, few, many or a size class.

V: TRBV20-1; D: NA; J: TRBJ1-5; size: many; CDR3: CSASLFRNQPQHF; DNA: TGCAGTGCTAGTTTATTTCGGAATCAGCCCCAGCATTTT
V: TRBV27; D: NA; J: TRBJ2-7; size: few; CDR3: CASSFTGTSYEQYF; DNA: TGTGCCAGCAGTTTCACAGGGACCTCCTACGAGCAGTACTTC
V: TRBV3-1; D: NA; J: TRBJ2-1; size: many; CDR3: CASSQSRNEQFF; DNA: TGTGCCAGCAGCCAGTCACGCAATGAGCAGTTCTTC
V: TRBV20-1; D: NA; J: TRBJ2-7; size: NA; CDR3: CSATNPVARPSYEQYF; DNA: TGCAGTGCTACAAACCCCGTGGCGAGACCCTCCTACGAGCAGTACTTC
V: TRBV27; D: NA; J: TRBJ2-2; size: NA; CDR3: CASSWKRGAGELFF; DNA: TGTGCCAGCAGTTGGAAGAGAGGGGCCGGGGAGCTGTTTTTT
V: TRBV7-8; D: NA; J: TRBJ2-5; size: few; CDR3: CASSLELGRAGSETQYF; DNA: TGTGCCAGCAGCTTAGAGTTGGGTAGGGCAGGGTCGGAGACCCAGTACTTC
V: TRBV28; D: TRBD1; J: TRBJ1-1; size: NA; CDR3: CASRAPDRLGTEAFF; DNA: TGTGCCAGCAGGGCCCCGGACAGGCTGGGAACTGAAGCTTTCTTT
V: TRBV7-2; D: NA; J: TRBJ1-4; size: few; CDR3: CASSLTISTNEKLFF; DNA: TGTGCCAGCAGCTTGACGATTTCAACTAATGAAAAACTGTTTTTT
V: TRBV20-1; D: TRBD2; J: TRBJ2-1; size: many; CDR3: CSAREGSGRDEQFF; DNA: TGCAGTGCTAGAGAAGGTAGCGGGAGGGATGAGCAGTTCTTC
V: TRBV25-1; D: TRBD1; J: TRBJ2-1; size: NA; CDR3: CASSEFGQGGYNEQFF; DNA: TGTGCCAGCAGTGAATTTGGACAGGGTGGATACAATGAGCAGTTCTTC
V: TRBV12-3/TRBV12-4; D: TRBD1; J: TRBJ1-6; size: NA; CDR3: CASRQGATNSPLHF; DNA: TGTGCCAGCAGACAGGGGGCGACTAATTCACCCCTCCACTTT
V: TRBV3-1; D: NA; J: TRBJ2-2; size: many; CDR3: CASGRGRTNTGELFF; DNA: TGTGCCAGCGGCCGAGGAAGGACGAACACCGGGGAGCTGTTTTTT
V: TRBV28; D: NA; J: TRBJ2-1; size: few; CDR3: CASSLAPGEQFF; DNA: TGTGCCAGCAGTTTGGCCCCCGGTGAGCAGTTCTTC
V: TRBV20-1; D: TRBD2; J: TRBJ2-2; size: NA; CDR3: CSAHSGRTGELFF; DNA: TGCAGTGCCCATAGCGGGAGGACCGGGGAGCTGTTTTTT
V: TRBV4-2; D: NA; J: TRBJ2-3; size: NA; CDR3: CASSQDGPGTDTQYF; DNA: TGTGCCAGCAGCCAAGATGGGCCGGGCACAGATACGCAGTATTTT
V: TRBV27; D: TRBD1; J: TRBJ1-2; size: many; CDR3: CASSWGDRSYGYTF; DNA: TGTGCCAGCAGTTGGGGGGACAGATCTTATGGCTACACCTTC
V: TRBV12-3/TRBV12-4; D: TRBD1; J: TRBJ2-7; size: many; CDR3: CASRPGGQGVQQYF; DNA: TGTGCCAGCCGGCCCGGGGGACAGGGAGTACAGCAGTACTTC
V: TRBV29-1; D: TRBD2; J: TRBJ2-1; size: many; CDR3: CSVDRLAGLNEQFF; DNA: TGCAGCGTTGATAGACTAGCGGGACTCAATGAGCAGTTCTTC
V: TRBV3-1; D: NA; J: TRBJ1-2; size: few; CDR3: CASSQEWGRVDGYTF; DNA: TGTGCCAGCAGCCAAGAGTGGGGCAGGGTCGATGGCTACACCTTC
V: TRBV24-1; D: TRBD2; J: TRBJ2-2; size: few; CDR3: CATSGPRSGTRSTGELFF; DNA: TGTGCCACCAGCGGTCCGCGGTCTGGGACTAGGAGCACCGGGGAGCTGTTTTTT
V: TRBV19; D: TRBD2; J: TRBJ2-1; size: NA; CDR3: CASSGGLASNEQFF; DNA: TGTGCCAGTAGTGGTGGACTAGCGTCCAATGAGCAGTTCTTC
V: TRBV19; D: TRBD2; J: TRBJ2-1; size: NA; CDR3: CASSITLAGGPVNEQFF; DNA: TGTGCCAGTAGTATAACGTTAGCGGGGGGGCCGGTCAATGAGCAGTTCTTC
V: TRBV3-1; D: NA; J: TRBJ2-1; size: NA; CDR3: CASSQDSGQRSNEQFF; DNA: TGTGCCAGCAGCCAAGATAGTGGCCAGAGAAGCAATGAGCAGTTCTTC
V: TRBV20-1; D: NA; J: TRBJ2-7; size: NA; CDR3: CSARDPDSDKLYEQYF; DNA: TGCAGTGCTAGAGATCCGGATAGCGATAAGCTCTACGAGCAGTACTTC
V: TRBV12-3/TRBV12-4; D: TRBD2; J: TRBJ2-5; size: many; CDR3: CASSSSGKGRQETQYF; DNA: TGTGCCAGCAGTTCTAGCGGGAAAGGGCGACAAGAGACCCAGTACTTC
V: TRBV18; D: NA; J: TRBJ2-3; size: NA; CDR3: CASSPGEGSDTQYF; DNA: TGTGCCAGCTCACCAGGTGAAGGCTCGGATACGCAGTATTTT
V: TRBV12-3/TRBV12-4; D: TRBD2; J: TRBJ2-1; size: many; CDR3: CASSSSGTGYNEQFF; DNA: TGTGCCAGCAGTTCTAGCGGGACCGGGTACAATGAGCAGTTCTTC
V: TRBV10-3; D: NA; J: TRBJ2-1; size: many; CDR3: CAISETGYEQFF; DNA: TGTGCCATCAGTGAGACAGGGTACGAGCAGTTCTTC
V: TRBV7-2; D: NA; J: TRBJ2-5; size: NA; CDR3: CASSLERWGETQYF; DNA: TGTGCCAGCAGCTTAGAGCGTTGGGGCGAGACCCAGTACTTC